This T cell receptor (beta chain) is drawn from a study of blood T cell repertoires in COVID-19. At the level of the study: Whether acute or convalescent, the COVID-19 samples came from the United States, Italy and Spain.

Living in about two dozen US areas, the participants were between roughly 18 and 89 years of age. From germline, CDR1 is WSHSY and CDR2 SAAADI. V dropped 2 bases and J dropped 7 bases, with 12 bases sitting between them. The CDR3 runs 15 residues. Profiled with immunoSEQ multiplex PCR; TCRdb holds only in-frame clones, not every one. The sample contains about 160,000 clones, roughly 90% of which appear only once. This TCR derives from a woman aged 45-59 years who had recovered from COVID-19. Sequencing used PBMCs or T cells enriched from blood (not recorded which). The rearrangement uses TRBV10-2 and TRBJ1-6, with D possibly TRBD1 on 5 matching bases. CDR3 DNA sequence: TGCGCCAGCAGTGAGCTGGGGGGAGTGAATTCACCCCTCCACTTT. This translates into CASSELGGVNSPLHF.